Below are 20 T cell receptor beta chains sequenced from a single sample in a study of CD8 T cells in Susac syndrome. RNA totalling about 0.5 to 1 ug underwent reverse transcription with random hexamers. In TCRdb, the immunoSEQ multiplex PCR reads were re-called with MiXCR into one record per CDR3 protein. Of approximately 180,000 distinct CDR3 sequences in the sample, under 97% were seen once. The sample taken for sequencing was CD4+ T cells from PBMCs. These receptors came from a human donor with multiple sclerosis.

This chain links TRBV27 with TRBJ2-5; 13 bases map to TRBD2. Germline V CDR1 and CDR2: MNHEY, SMNVEV (reference sequence). J lost 6 bases, V lost 7 bases, and 11 bases had no gene match. The CDR3 length is 16 residues. The CDR3 protein is CASKWTSGGADKTQYF. The CDR3 DNA is TGTGCCAGCAAGTGGACTAGCGGGGGCGCAGACAAGACCCAGTACTTC.

The chain couples TRBV2 to TRBJ2-5; D unclear. Trimming stripped 6 bases from V and 2 bases from J, with 7 bases between. The CDR3 extends over 12 amino acids. Germline V CDR1 and CDR2: SNHLY, FYNNEI. CDR3 sequence reads: CASRERQETQYF. CDR3 nucleotides: TGTGCCAGCAGGGAGCGTCAAGAGACCCAGTACTTC. The entire variable domain, with the rest obtained from reference TRBV2 and TRBJ2-5, is as follows: EPEVTQTPSHQVTQMGQEVILRCVPISNHLYFYWYRQILGQKVEFLVSFYNNEISEKSEIFDDQFSVERPDGSNFTLKIRSTKLEDSAMYFCASRERQETQYFGPGTRLLVL.

The rearrangement uses TRBV25-1 and TRBJ1-6, with no clear D. V was cut by 1 base and J by 7 bases, with 14 bases left in between. Germline V gene sequence: CDR1 MGHDK, CDR2 SYGVNS. The CDR3 is 16 amino acids. Here the CDR3 DNA reads TGTGCCAGCAGTGAATTCGGACCGATATTCAATTCACCCCTCCACTTT. It encodes CASSEFGPIFNSPLHF. The full variable domain, in which reference TRBV25-1 and TRBJ1-6 provide the parts outside the CDR3, is EADIYQTPRYLVIGTGKKITLECSQTMGHDKMYWYQQDPGMELHLIHYSYGVNSTEKGDLSSESTVSRIRTEHFPLTLESARPSHTSQYLCASSEFGPIFNSPLHFGNGTRLTVT.

This clonotype was observed a single time. V gene TRBV3-1 combines with J gene TRBJ2-1, with 7 positions matching TRBD2. The CDR3 consists of 15 residues. V lost 4 bases, J lost 5 bases, and 8 bases stayed unmatched. Germline V CDR1 and CDR2: LGHDT, YNNKEL (reference sequence). The CDR3 region is CASSPGSGADNEQFF. In DNA form, the CDR3 reads TGTGCCAGCAGCCCCGGCAGCGGGGCCGACAATGAGCAGTTCTTC.

V and J are TRBV6-2 or TRBV6-3 and TRBJ2-1, with unresolved D. V was shortened by 6 bases and J by 0 bases, with 15 bases between the two germline ends. CDR3 length: 16 residues. Germline assignment: CDR1 MNHEY and CDR2 SVGEGT. DNA of the CDR3: TGTGCCAGCAGGTCCGCTTACAGCCACTCCTACAATGAGCAGTTCTTC. As protein: CASRSAYSHSYNEQFF.

This clonotype was seen only once. V gene TRBV27 combines with J gene TRBJ2-2, with 8 bases lining up with TRBD1. The CDR3 extends over 14 amino acids. J gave up 5 bases and V 6 bases, and 5 bases lay outside the gene matches. The V gene's germline CDR1 is MNHEY and CDR2 SMNVEV (reference sequence). Here the CDR3 reads CASRRYRGTGELFF. CDR3 sequence (DNA): TGTGCCAGCAGAAGGTACAGGGGGACCGGGGAGCTGTTTTTT.

The chain has TRBV7-3 and TRBJ1-6; weak D call: TRBD1 (5 bases). CDR1 is SGHTA and CDR2 is FQGTGA in the germline V gene. The CDR3 is 14 amino acids. The V and J ends lost 2 bases and 9 bases respectively, with 11 bases between them. The CDR3 loop reads CASSLQGVGSPLHF. The CDR3 nucleotides read TGTGCCAGCAGCTTACAGGGAGTAGGTTCACCCCTCCACTTT.

The rearrangement links TRBV4-2 to TRBJ2-7, with TRBD2 matching over 10 bases. V lost 2 bases to trimming and J lost 0 bases; unmatched junction nucleotides: 1. The germline V gene encodes CDR1 LGHNA and CDR2 YNFKEQ. The CDR3 is made up of 15 amino acids. CDR3 sequence (DNA): TGTGCCAGCAGCCAACTAGCGGGGGCCTCCTACGAGCAGTACTTC. It codes for CASSQLAGASYEQYF.

V usage is TRBV7-2 and J usage is TRBJ2-5; D unresolved. Germline V CDR1 and CDR2: SGHTA, FQGNSA. Trimming took off 6 bases at V and 5 bases at J, with 7 bases between the two ends. This CDR3 has 11 residues. The CDR3 nucleotides are TGTGCCAGCAGAACAGCGGAGACCCAGTACTTC. This translates into CASRTAETQYF.

V is TRBV7-9 and J is TRBJ2-5; the D call may be TRBD1 or TRBD2 (6 bases each). The V and J ends lost 2 bases and 2 bases respectively, with 15 bases between them. Germline V gene data show CDR1 as SEHNR and CDR2 as FQNEAQ (reference sequence). This CDR3 has 16 residues. The CDR3: CASSLRGAEQQETQYF. DNA for the CDR3: TGTGCCAGCAGCTTAAGGGGGGCTGAACAACAAGAGACCCAGTACTTC.

J is TRBJ2-1 and V is TRBV19, with 8 bases that match TRBD1. Trimming cost V 3 bases and J 7 bases; bases outside gene matches: 8. Germline CDR1 reads LNHDA; CDR2 reads SQIVND (reference sequence). The length of the CDR3 is 15 residues. The CDR3 protein is CASSIRRTGLNEQFF. CDR3 DNA: TGTGCCAGTAGTATTCGCAGGACAGGGTTAAATGAGCAGTTCTTC.

The chain is built from TRBV20-1 and TRBJ2-5; D is possibly TRBD1 (5 bases). This CDR3 region has 12 residues. V dropped 5 bases and J dropped 5 bases, with 12 bases sitting between them. Germline V lookup: CDR1 DFQATT, CDR2 SNEGSKA (reference sequence). Here the CDR3 DNA reads TGCAGTGCTCCCGACAGCAGCGAGACCCAGTACTTC. Its translation: CSAPDSSETQYF.

The chain has TRBV5-6 and TRBJ2-7; D remains unclear. The CDR3 is made up of 16 amino acids. In germline, CDR1 is SGHDT, CDR2 YYEEEE. V dropped 4 bases and J dropped 0 bases, with 17 bases sitting between them. In nucleotides, the CDR3 is TGTGCCAGCAGCGCAACCTTATCGAGGACCTCCTACGAGCAGTACTTC. It specifies CASSATLSRTSYEQYF.

The chain recombines TRBV20-1 with TRBJ1-1; 11 nucleotides agree with TRBD1. This CDR3 contains 14 residues. CDR1 and CDR2 (germline): DFQATT, SNEGSKA (reference sequence). With 6 bases clipped from V and 4 bases from J, the junction kept 7 bases outside the gene matches. CDR3 sequence: CSARRGTGGTEAFF. The CDR3 nucleotides read TGCAGTGCCAGACGGGGGACAGGGGGCACTGAAGCTTTCTTT.

The chain recombines TRBV29-1 with TRBJ1-1; TRBD1 might be the D (5 bases). From germline, CDR1 is SQVTM and CDR2 ANQGSEA. The ends were cut back, 2 bases at V and 8 bases at J, with 21 bases in the middle. This CDR3 has 15 amino acids. The CDR3 protein is CSVELWGTAGLEAFF. The CDR3 DNA reads TGCAGCGTTGAATTGTGGGGTACAGCGGGGCTGGAAGCTTTCTTT.

The chain uses TRBV5-4 and TRBJ2-5, with a possible D match to TRBD1 (6 bases). V was clipped by 2 bases and J by 7 bases, with 12 bases between them. This CDR3 is built from 13 residues. Germline loops: CDR1 SGHNT, CDR2 YYREEE (reference sequence). CDR3 residues: CASSFPQDRTQYF. The CDR3 region has the DNA TGTGCCAGCAGCTTCCCACAGGACAGGACCCAGTACTTC.

This chain uses TRBV2 with TRBJ1-2, with D unresolved. Looked up from germline, CDR1 is SNHLY and CDR2 is FYNNEI. The CDR3 spans 13 residues. V lost 5 bases and J 4 bases, leaving 11 bases between the germline ends. For the CDR3, the DNA is TGTGCCAGCAGTTTGGCAGGACCCTATGGCTACACCTTC. Protein: CASSLAGPYGYTF.

The CDR3 here is CASSRTGGRYYEQFF. Written as DNA, the CDR3 is TGTGCCAGCTCACGAACCGGGGGGCGCTATTATGAGCAGTTCTTC. V usage is TRBV18 and J usage is TRBJ2-1, with D possibly TRBD2 on 7 matching bases. Germline values: CDR1 KGHSH, CDR2 LQKENI. CDR3 length equals 15 residues. The V gene lost 4 bases and the J gene lost 8 bases, with 18 bases spanning the gap.

This rearrangement joins TRBV7-3 to TRBJ2-3, with D possibly TRBD2 on 5 matching bases. The germline V and J ends were trimmed by 5 bases and 6 bases, with 15 bases remaining between them. This CDR3 comprises 14 residues. Germline CDR1 is SGHTA and CDR2 is FQGTGA. In DNA form, the CDR3 reads TGTGCCAGCAGCAAAACCGGGGTGATGGATACGCAGTATTTT. This codes for CASSKTGVMDTQYF.

The chain links TRBV20-1 to TRBJ2-5; D may match TRBD1 or TRBD2 (5 bases each). The CDR3 length is 12 residues. The V and J ends lost 6 bases and 4 bases respectively, with 12 bases between them. Germline CDR1 and CDR2: DFQATT and SNEGSKA (reference sequence). CDR3 in DNA: TGCAGTGCGAGAATTGGGGGAGAGACCCAGTACTTC. It encodes CSARIGGETQYF.